This TCR beta chain was sequenced in a study of T cells in localized non-small cell lung cancer. This CDR3 region has 14 residues. Trimming cost V 2 bases and J 2 bases, with 11 bases left between them. CDR1 is SGHRS, CDR2 YFSETQ, per germline. General observations from the study: Turning up in adjacent lung were a median 57 of the top 100 tumor clones.

With regard to this clone: Its specificity is not known.

Clones were sequenced by immunoSEQ multiplex PCR, and TCRdb holds only the in-frame ones, with some missing. The sample records tens of thousands of clones, 65% to 90% being singletons. This receptor was obtained from a male donor at least 60 years old with stage III lung adenocarcinoma. The sequences come from peripheral blood, collected before any cancer treatment. This chain uses TRBV5-1 with TRBJ2-7; the D is unclear. This chain's CDR3 is CASSLSMAAYEQYF. CDR3 bases: TGCGCCAGCAGCTTATCCATGGCGGCCTACGAGCAGTACTTC.